The entry below gives a single TCR beta chain sequence along with its context. Its antigen is unidentified. Method: immunoSEQ multiplex PCR; TCRdb's copy keeps in-frame clones and lacks some. The table shows about a million clones, with 70% to 80% occurring only once. This record comes from a study of shared clonotypes between healthy human individuals. Broader study findings: The authors sampled blood alone, and tissue repertoires likely differ.

The germline V gene encodes CDR1 SEHNR and CDR2 FQNEAQ (reference sequence). V lost 3 bases and J lost 5, with 19 bases in between. The CDR3 covers 17 residues. Those who donated were healthy HIV-negative adults, with no recent acute infections or vaccinations reported. The sequencing sample was made of memory CD4+ T cells from PBMCs. The subset here: CD45RA-negative fraction. V is TRBV7-9 and J is TRBJ2-2; tentative D call: TRBD2 (8 bases). The receptor comes from a man between 18 and 29 years old in good health. Some clones in this sample may be carry-over from other donors' samples. The CDR3 DNA reads as TGTGCCAGCAGCTTTGGTAGCGGGACAGTTTTTACCGGGGAGCTGTTTTTT. Protein product: CASSFGSGTVFTGELFF. The full variable domain, with the rest looked up from reference TRBV7-9 and TRBJ2-2, is DTGVSQNPRHKITKRGQNVTFRCDPISEHNRLYWYRQTLGQGPEFLTYFQNEAQLEKSRLLSDRFSAERPKGSFSTLEIQRTEQGDSAMYLCASSFGSGTVFTGELFFGEGSRLTVL.